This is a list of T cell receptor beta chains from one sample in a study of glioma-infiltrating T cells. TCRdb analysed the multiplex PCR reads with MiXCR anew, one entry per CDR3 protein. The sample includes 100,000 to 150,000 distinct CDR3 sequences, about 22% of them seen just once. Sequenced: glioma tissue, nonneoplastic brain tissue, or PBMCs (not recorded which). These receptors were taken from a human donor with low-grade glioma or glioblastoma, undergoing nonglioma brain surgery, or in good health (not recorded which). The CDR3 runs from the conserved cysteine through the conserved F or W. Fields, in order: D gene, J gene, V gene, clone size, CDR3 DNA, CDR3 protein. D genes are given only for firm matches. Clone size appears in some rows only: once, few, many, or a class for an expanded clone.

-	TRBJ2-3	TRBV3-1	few	TGTGCCAGCAGCCAAGATACGCGGGGTACGCAGTATTTT	CASSQDTRGTQYF
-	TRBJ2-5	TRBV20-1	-	TGCAGTGCACTACAGTACCAAGAGACCCAGTACTTC	CSALQYQETQYF
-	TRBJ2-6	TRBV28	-	TGTGCCAGCAGTTCCCCCCGTACAGCTGGGGCCAACGTCCTGACTTTC	CASSSPRTAGANVLTF
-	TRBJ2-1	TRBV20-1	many	TGCAGTGCTAGAGACCTTCTTACCTACAATGAGCAGTTCTTC	CSARDLLTYNEQFF
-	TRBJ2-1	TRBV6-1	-	TGTGCCAGCAGCCAATCCACCGGAGGTCGGGAGCAGTTCTTC	CASSQSTGGREQFF
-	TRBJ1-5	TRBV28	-	TGTGCCAGCAGTTTGACCGCTTATAGCAATCAGCCCCAGCATTTT	CASSLTAYSNQPQHF
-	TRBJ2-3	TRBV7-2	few	TGTGCCAGCAGCTTAGACTTCTACACAGATACGCAGTATTTT	CASSLDFYTDTQYF
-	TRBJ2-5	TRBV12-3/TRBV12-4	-	TGTGCCAGCAGAAGGGGGGGGGAGACCCAGTACTTC	CASRRGGETQYF
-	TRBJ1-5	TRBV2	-	TGTGCCAGCAGGAGCCTTTTTAGCAATCAGCCCCAGCATTTT	CASRSLFSNQPQHF
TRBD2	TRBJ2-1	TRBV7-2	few	TGTGCCAGCAGCCGGACTAGCGGGGGATCGACCTACAATGAGCAGTTCTTC	CASSRTSGGSTYNEQFF
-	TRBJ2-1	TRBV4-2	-	TGTGCCAGCAGCCAAGATTCCGAGCTTGAGTGGGAGAAGTTCTTC	CASSQDSELEWEKFF
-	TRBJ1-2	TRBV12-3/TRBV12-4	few	TGTGCCAGCAGTCCTCGGAATAGGGGGAGCTATGGCTACACCTTC	CASSPRNRGSYGYTF
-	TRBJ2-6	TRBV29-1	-	TGCAGCGTAACCGGGACCCCGAGCTCTGGGGCCAACGTCCTGACTTTC	CSVTGTPSSGANVLTF
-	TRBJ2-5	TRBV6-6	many	TGTGCCAGCAGTTACGGGGAGAAAGAGACCCAGTACTTC	CASSYGEKETQYF
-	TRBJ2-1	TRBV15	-	TGTGCCACCAGCAGAGATATTCAGAGCTTCGGAAGCTACAATGAGCAGTTCTTC	CATSRDIQSFGSYNEQFF
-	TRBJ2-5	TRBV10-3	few	TGTGCCATCAGTGAGAGTTTACAAGAGACCCAGTACTTC	CAISESLQETQYF
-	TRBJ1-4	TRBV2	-	TGTGCCAGCATGCAGGATACTAATGAAAAACTGTTTTTT	CASMQDTNEKLFF
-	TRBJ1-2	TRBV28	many	TGTGCCAGCAGTTTATCGCCGAATGGCTATGGCTACACCTTC	CASSLSPNGYGYTF
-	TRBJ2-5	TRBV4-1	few	TGCGCCAGCAGCCAAGGGCAGGGGTTAGAGACCCAGTACTTC	CASSQGQGLETQYF
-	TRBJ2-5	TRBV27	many	TGTGCCAGCAAGGAGGGGTTCTGGGAGACCCAGTACTTC	CASKEGFWETQYF
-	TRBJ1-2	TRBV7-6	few	TGTGCCAGCAGCCGAGGCGTGGGGGCTAACTATGGCTACACCTTC	CASSRGVGANYGYTF
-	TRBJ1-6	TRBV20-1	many	TGCAGTGCTAGAGACGGGAGCTCCTATAATTCACCCCTCCACTTT	CSARDGSSYNSPLHF
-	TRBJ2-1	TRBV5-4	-	TGCGCCAGCAGCCCCCAGGGACGGGCGAATGAGCAGTTCTTC	CASSPQGRANEQFF
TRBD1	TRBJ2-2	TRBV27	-	TGTGCCAGCAGTTTACAGGGGGTCTCCACCGGGGAGCTGTTTTTT	CASSLQGVSTGELFF
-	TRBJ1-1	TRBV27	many	TGTGCCAGCAGTTTGGCTGGGTACACTGAAGCTTTCTTT	CASSLAGYTEAFF
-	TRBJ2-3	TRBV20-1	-	TGCAGTGCTACAATTCCACAGGGTAGAGGCAATCAGCCCCAGTATTTT	CSATIPQGRGNQPQYF
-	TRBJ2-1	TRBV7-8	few	TGTGCCAGCAGTCCCGCGCGGCCTGAGCAGTTCTTC	CASSPARPEQFF
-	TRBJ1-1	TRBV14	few	TGTGCCAGCAGCCAAGAAGGGGGGTTGGGCACTGAAGCTTTCTTT	CASSQEGGLGTEAFF
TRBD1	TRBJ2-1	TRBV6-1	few	TGTGCCAGCAGCGTTCAACAGGGGGATGAGCAGTTCTTC	CASSVQQGDEQFF
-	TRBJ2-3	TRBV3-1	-	TGTGCCAGCAGCCCCTTGAGCACAGATACGCAGTATTTT	CASSPLSTDTQYF
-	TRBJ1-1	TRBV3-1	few	TGTGCCAGCAGCCAAGGTGCGGACACTGAAGCTTTCTTT	CASSQGADTEAFF
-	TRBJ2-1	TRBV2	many	TGTGCCAGCAGTGAAGGGACAGACAATGAGCAGTTCTTC	CASSEGTDNEQFF
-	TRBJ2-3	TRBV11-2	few	TGTGCCAGCAGCTTAATTGGTACGGGGGTGGCAGATACGCAGTATTTT	CASSLIGTGVADTQYF
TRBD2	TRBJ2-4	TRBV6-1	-	TGTGCCAGCAGTTCGCCTCAGGCGGGGGACATTCAGTACTTC	CASSSPQAGDIQYF
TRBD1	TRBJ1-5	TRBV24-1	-	TGTGCCACCAGTGAATATGGACAGGAAAGCCGGGAGGCCCAGCATTTT	CATSEYGQESREAQHF
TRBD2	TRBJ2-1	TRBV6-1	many	TGTGCCAGCAGAAACAGCGGGGCCCCCTACAATGAGCAGTTCTTC	CASRNSGAPYNEQFF
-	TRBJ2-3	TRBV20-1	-	TGCAGTGCCACCGGGACCCTACGGGGCGATACGCAGTATTTT	CSATGTLRGDTQYF
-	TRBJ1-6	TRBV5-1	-	TGCGCCAGCAGCGCGACAAGGAGCTCCTATAATTCACCCCTCCACTTT	CASSATRSSYNSPLHF
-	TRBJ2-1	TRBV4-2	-	TGTGCCAGCAACCAAGACGGTAGGAATGAGCAGTTCTTC	CASNQDGRNEQFF
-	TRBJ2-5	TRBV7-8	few	TGTGCCAGCAGGATAGGAGGCAGGGAGGCATCGACGGACTTC	CASRIGGREASTDF
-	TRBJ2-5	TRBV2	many	TGTGCCAGCAGTGCCGGGATCTGGGGAAAAGAGACCCAGTACTTC	CASSAGIWGKETQYF
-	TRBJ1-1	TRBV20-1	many	TGCAGTGCTAGACCCAGGTCCACTGAAGCTTTCTTT	CSARPRSTEAFF